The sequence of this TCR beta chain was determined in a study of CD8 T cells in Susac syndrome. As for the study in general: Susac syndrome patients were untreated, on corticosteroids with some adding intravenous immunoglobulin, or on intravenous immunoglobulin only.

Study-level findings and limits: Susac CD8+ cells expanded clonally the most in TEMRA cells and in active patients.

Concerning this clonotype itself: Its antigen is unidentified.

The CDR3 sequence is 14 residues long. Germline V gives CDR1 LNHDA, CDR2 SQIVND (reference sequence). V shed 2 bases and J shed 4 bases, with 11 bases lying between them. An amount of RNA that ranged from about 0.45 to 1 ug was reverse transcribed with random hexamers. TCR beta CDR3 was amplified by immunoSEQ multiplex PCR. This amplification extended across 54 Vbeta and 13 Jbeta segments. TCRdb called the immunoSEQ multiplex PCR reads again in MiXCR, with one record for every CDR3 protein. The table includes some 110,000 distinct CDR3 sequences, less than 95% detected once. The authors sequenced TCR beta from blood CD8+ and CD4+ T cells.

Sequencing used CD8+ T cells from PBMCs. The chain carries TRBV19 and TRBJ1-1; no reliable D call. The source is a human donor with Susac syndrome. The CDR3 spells CASSIIPTSTEAFF. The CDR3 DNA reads TGTGCCAGTAGTATAATCCCCACCAGCACTGAAGCTTTCTTT.